The source of this T cell receptor beta chain is a study of T cells after yellow fever vaccination. In this sample, this clonotype turned up many times. Its antigen remains unknown. The 5'RACE template-switching step produced TCR cDNA and added a universal primer site and UMIs. TCRdb reanalysed the 5' RACE reads using MiXCR and keeps one entry per CDR3 protein. The repertoire holds 250,000 or so distinct CDR3 sequences, approximately 3.6% seen once, with over 15% in the top ten. Study-level results: It was the secondary response that reached its peak faster, day 5 versus 15, but it was weaker.

Germline V gene lookup returns CDR1 LGHNA and CDR2 YSLEER. The CDR3 extends over 14 amino acids. Trimming removed 0 bases from V and 5 bases from J, with 9 bases in between. The material was PBMCs, obtained 15 days after the yellow fever booster vaccination. The rearrangement uses TRBV4-3 and TRBJ2-3; D unresolved. The TCR was taken from a man between 18 and 29 years old who received the YFV17D yellow fever vaccine. The CDR3: CASSQDLLLDTQYF. Here the CDR3 DNA reads TGCGCCAGCAGCCAAGACCTACTCCTAGATACGCAGTATTTT.